The entry below gives a single T cell receptor beta chain sequence along with its context. This clone appeared a single time. Its antigen remains undetermined. The record has no base qualities; no much larger clone is one base away. The source of the sample is a study of blood T cell repertoires in COVID-19 (dated by TCRdb to the early 2020s). For context, the study as a whole: Collaborator samples came from the United States, Italy and Spain and covered acute and convalescent phases of COVID-19. Subjects who had been exposed to COVID-19, were actively infected with it, or had recovered from it provided the deeply sampled blood TCRbeta repertoires that made up the dataset. The material from the prospective study consisted of cDNA or gDNA derived from T cells, B-cell-depleted T cells, or PBMCs. Sample metadata almost always included a de-identified subject ID, COVID-19 status, age in years and sex. Samples were obtained from the ongoing ImmuneRACE study (first 160 participants) and from 1,200 or so subjects provided by 6 global collaborators. The repertoires were released in a freely available public database intended as a resource for research on the immune response to SARS-CoV-2. HLA class I and class II types, where available, came from metadata supplied by the sample provider rather than from assay-based typing. The research as a whole found: How much clinical and demographic metadata was included differed by source and by participant, and the metadata was provided uncurated.

The collaborating institutions used their own protocols to collect whole blood in K2EDTA tubes. Collaborator samples were shipped for TCRbeta analysis as frozen whole blood, isolated PBMCs, or DNA extracted from either sample type. The immunoSEQ Assay, a bias-controlled multiplex PCR, was used to amplify TCRbeta CDR3 regions from genomic DNA. The source study handled its data this way. The number of nucleated cells in each sample was estimated by amplification of reference gene primers within the assay. Sequence reads were collapsed and filtered to measure the absolute abundance of every unique TCRbeta CDR3 rearrangement. Productive Simpson clonality was computed per sample as the square root of Simpson's diversity index over productive rearrangements. TCRdb provides this immuneACCESS table in a form limited to in-frame rearrangements. Some clones are lacking; in checked studies, under half of them reflect an unresolved V gene, and why the rest are absent is not known. V, J and clone size derive from that table, while D and trimming were established from the DNA sequence. The sample includes 55,000 or so clones, with 79% observed a single time. The top ten constitute roughly 3% of the sample.

CDR1 and CDR2, per the germline V gene, are SGHAT and FQNNGV. Spanning cysteine to phenylalanine, the CDR3 consists of 15 amino acids. The kept DNA is CDR3 alone, 45 bases in frame from the first base. The junction shows trimming of 3 bases on V and 6 bases on J, plus 15 bases between the germline ends. This TCR came from a man between 60 and 75 years old with acute or convalescent COVID-19. The chain uses TRBV11-2 and TRBJ2-1, with the D gene uncertain. The sample was peripheral blood. The CDR3 here reads CASSLSSEDTNEQFF. The DNA sequence is given as TGTGCCAGCAGCTTGTCAAGTGAGGATACCAATGAGCAGTTCTTC.